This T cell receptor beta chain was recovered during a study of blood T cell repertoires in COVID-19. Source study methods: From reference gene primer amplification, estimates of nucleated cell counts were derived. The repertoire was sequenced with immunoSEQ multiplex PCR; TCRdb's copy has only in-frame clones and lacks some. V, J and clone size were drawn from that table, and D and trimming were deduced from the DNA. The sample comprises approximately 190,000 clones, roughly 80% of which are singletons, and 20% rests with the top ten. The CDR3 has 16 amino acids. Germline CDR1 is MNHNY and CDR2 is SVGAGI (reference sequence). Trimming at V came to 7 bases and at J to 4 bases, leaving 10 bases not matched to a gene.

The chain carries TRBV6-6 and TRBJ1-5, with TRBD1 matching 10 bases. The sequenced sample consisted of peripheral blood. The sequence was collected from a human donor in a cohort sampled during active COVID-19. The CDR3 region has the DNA TGTGCCAGCACCCCCAGTGGACAGGGGGGAAATCAGCCCCAGCATTTT. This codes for CASTPSGQGGNQPQHF.